The 5 T cell receptor beta chains given below trace back to one sample, sequenced in a study of OX40 agonist ivuxolimab in advanced cancers. Only in-frame clones appear in the TCRdb table, and some are missing; sequencing was by immunoSEQ multiplex PCR. Among around 37,000 clones, roughly four fifths were seen once, and the ten largest hold around a fifth. The specimen was CD4+ or CD8+ T cells sorted from blood, collected in a trial of the OX40 agonist ivuxolimab. These receptors were collected from an adult with an advanced solid tumor such as melanoma, head and neck, liver or kidney cancer.

As for this clone: This same CDR3 is encoded by further DNA sequences in the sample. The chain employs TRBV7-9 and TRBJ2-7, with TRBD1 identical over 9 bases. This CDR3 is built from 13 residues. Germline V gives CDR1 SEHNR, CDR2 FQNEAQ (reference sequence). V trimming: 3 bases; J trimming: 3 bases; junction bases outside the gene matches: 0. This chain's CDR3 is CASSLDRGYEQYF. The CDR3 region has the DNA TGTGCCAGCAGCTTGGACAGGGGCTACGAGCAGTACTTC.

This chain links TRBV19 with TRBJ1-1, with TRBD1 identical over 10 bases. Germline V gives CDR1 LNHDA, CDR2 SQIVND (reference sequence). After removal of 3 bases from V and 9 bases from J, the junction contained 4 bases not matched to a gene. The length of the CDR3 is 13 residues. CDR3 sequence: CASSIGGQGKAFF. DNA of the CDR3: TGTGCCAGTAGTATTGGGGGACAGGGGAAAGCTTTCTTT.

The rearrangement links TRBV7-3 to TRBJ2-2, with 8 nucleotides matching TRBD1. With V trimmed by 0 bases and J by 3 bases, 6 bases remained unmatched. The CDR3 has 17 amino acids. Germline V gene data show CDR1 as SGHTA and CDR2 as FQGTGA. The CDR3 bases are TGTGCCAGCAGCTTAACGGTGGGGACAGGAGACACCGGGGAGCTGTTTTTT. Its translation: CASSLTVGTGDTGELFF.

This chain links TRBV5-1 with TRBJ2-1; 14 bases agree with TRBD2. The CDR3 contains 17 residues. V was pared by 0 bases and J by 7 bases, with 6 bases of the junction left unmatched. Germline CDR1 is SGHRS and CDR2 is YFSETQ. CDR3 coding DNA: TGCGCCAGCAGCTTGGCCGGACTAGCGGGAGGTGGAAATGAGCAGTTCTTC. Encoded protein: CASSLAGLAGGGNEQFF.

J is TRBJ2-3 and V is TRBV4-2; TRBD2 matches 9 bases. This CDR3 contains 20 residues. V lost 1 base to trimming and J lost 0 bases; unmatched junction nucleotides: 14. From germline, CDR1 is LGHNA and CDR2 YNFKEQ. CDR3 nucleotides: TGTGCCAGCAGCCAAGTCAGGTGGTCTAGCGGGAAACAAAGCACAGATACGCAGTATTTT. The encoded protein is CASSQVRWSSGKQSTDTQYF.